This T cell receptor beta chain was found in a study of blood T cells in healthy people across ages. Combining a sample-barcoded 5' primer with a J-beta primer mix, a second PCR ran for roughly 6 to 12 cycles. TCRdb processed the 5' RACE reads anew with MiXCR; each CDR3 protein has one entry. The sample holds some 700,000 distinct CDR3 sequences, roughly 41% seen once. The CDR3 has 13 residues. The V gene's germline CDR1 is GTSNPN and CDR2 SVGIG (reference sequence). V was clipped by 0 bases and J by 10 bases, with 15 bases between them. Whenever a sample was processed, at least 6.5 million PBMCs were isolated. This clonotype appeared a few times.

The source material was blood. The chain recombines TRBV30 with TRBJ2-5, with D hard to call. The sequence came from a woman aged 55-70 years in good health. Here the CDR3 DNA reads TGTGCCTGGAGTGTAGAGGCAGCGACGGGCCAGTACTTC. Translating gives CAWSVEAATGQYF.